This TCR beta chain was identified during a study of monozygotic twins with inflammatory bowel disease. Points from the study as a whole: A single strong IBD-associated signal or clonotype was not supported by the findings.

Per-sample cDNA came from eight separate reactions. TCRdb reanalyzed the 5' RACE reads, giving one entry per CDR3 protein sequence and no DNA. Its table records approximately 160,000 distinct CDR3 sequences. The CDR3 length is 13 residues. Germline CDR1 reads LGHDT; CDR2 reads YNNKEL (reference sequence). In regard to this clonotype: Antigen specificity is unknown.

This chain connects TRBV3-1 to TRBJ1-1. The sequence was obtained from a human donor with ulcerative colitis or Crohn's disease, or a healthy co-twin of an affected twin (not recorded which). Sequences were obtained from blood. The CDR3 is CASSPDANTEAFF.